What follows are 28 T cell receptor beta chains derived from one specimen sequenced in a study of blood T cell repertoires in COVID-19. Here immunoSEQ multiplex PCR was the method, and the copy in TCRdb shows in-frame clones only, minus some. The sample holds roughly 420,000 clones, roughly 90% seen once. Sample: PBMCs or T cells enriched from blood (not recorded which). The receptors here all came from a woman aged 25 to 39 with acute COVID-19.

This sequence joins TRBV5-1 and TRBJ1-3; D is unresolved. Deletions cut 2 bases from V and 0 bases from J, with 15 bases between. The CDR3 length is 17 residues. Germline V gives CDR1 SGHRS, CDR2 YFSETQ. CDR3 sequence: CASSFYIQSSSGNTIYF. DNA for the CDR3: TGCGCCAGCAGCTTCTATATACAGTCAAGCTCTGGAAACACCATATATTTT.

The CDR3 protein is CAWMPGQISGNTIYF. The CDR3, as DNA: TGTGCCTGGATGCCGGGACAGATCTCTGGAAACACCATATATTTT. The chain uses TRBV30 and TRBJ1-3, with TRBD1 matching over 7 bases. Looked up from germline, CDR1 is GTSNPN and CDR2 is SVGIG (reference sequence). V was pared by 4 bases and J by 0 bases, with 6 bases of the junction left unmatched. The CDR3 runs to 15 residues. Looking up the rest from reference TRBV30 and TRBJ1-3 gives the full variable domain: SQTIHQWPATLVQPVGSPLSLECTVEGTSNPNLYWYRQAAGRGLQLLFYSVGIGQISSEVPQNLSASRPQDRQFILSSKKLLLSDSGFYLCAWMPGQISGNTIYFGEGSWLTVV.

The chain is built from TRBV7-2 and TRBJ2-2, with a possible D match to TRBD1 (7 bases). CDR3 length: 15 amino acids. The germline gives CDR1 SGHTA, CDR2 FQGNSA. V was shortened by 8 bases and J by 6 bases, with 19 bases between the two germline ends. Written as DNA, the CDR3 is TGTGCCAGCGCGTGGAGAGGCAGGGGGGCCGGGGAGCTGTTTTTT. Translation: CASAWRGRGAGELFF.

The CDR3 region has the DNA TGTGCCAGCAGGATAGGACAGGGGGCGACCTCCTACGAGCAGTACTTC. Translation gives CASRIGQGATSYEQYF. The chain couples TRBV6-6 to TRBJ2-7; 11 bases agree with TRBD1. V lost 6 bases and J lost 0; bases outside the gene matches: 7. Germline lookup yields CDR1 MNHNY and CDR2 SVGAGI (reference sequence). The CDR3 runs 16 residues.

The DNA for the CDR3 is TGCGCCAGCAGCCTGCGTGCGGGACAGGGGGCAAGGGAGCAGTTCTTC. Amino acids: CASSLRAGQGAREQFF. The chain joins TRBV5-1 to TRBJ2-1, with TRBD1 matching over 12 bases. V shed 4 bases and J 10 bases; nucleotides not matched to a gene: 12. Germline loops: CDR1 SGHRS, CDR2 YFSETQ. The CDR3 is 16 residues long.

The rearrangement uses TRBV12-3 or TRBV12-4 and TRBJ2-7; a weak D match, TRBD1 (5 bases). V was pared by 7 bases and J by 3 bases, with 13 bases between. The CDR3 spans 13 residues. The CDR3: CASTLGQYYEQYF. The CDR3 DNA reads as TGTGCCAGCACTTTGGGGCAGTACTACGAGCAGTACTTC.

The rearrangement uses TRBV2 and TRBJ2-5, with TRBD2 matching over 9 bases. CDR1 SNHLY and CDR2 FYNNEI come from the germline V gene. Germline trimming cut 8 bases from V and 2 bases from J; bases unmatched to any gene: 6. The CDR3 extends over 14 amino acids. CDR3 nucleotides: TGTGCCAGCGGGGGAGCGGGGGGACAAGAGACCCAGTACTTC. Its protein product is CASGGAGGQETQYF.

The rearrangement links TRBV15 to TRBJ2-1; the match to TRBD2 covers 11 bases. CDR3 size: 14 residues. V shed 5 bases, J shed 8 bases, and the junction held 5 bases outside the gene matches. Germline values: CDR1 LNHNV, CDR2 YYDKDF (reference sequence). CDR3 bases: TGTGCCACCAGCCGACTAGCGGGGTTTGATGAGCAGTTCTTC. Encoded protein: CATSRLAGFDEQFF.

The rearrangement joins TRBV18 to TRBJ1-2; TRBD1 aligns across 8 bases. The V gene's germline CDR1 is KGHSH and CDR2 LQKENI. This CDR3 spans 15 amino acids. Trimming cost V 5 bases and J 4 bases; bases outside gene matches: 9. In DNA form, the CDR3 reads TGTGCCAGCTCAGGGACTGGGACAGGCGGCTATGGCTACACCTTC. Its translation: CASSGTGTGGYGYTF. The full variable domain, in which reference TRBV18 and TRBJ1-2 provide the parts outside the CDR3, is NAGVMQNPRHLVRRRGQEARLRCSPMKGHSHVYWYRQLPEEGLKFMVYLQKENIIDESGMPKERFSAEFPKEGPSILRIQQVVRGDSAAYFCASSGTGTGGYGYTFGSGTRLTVV.

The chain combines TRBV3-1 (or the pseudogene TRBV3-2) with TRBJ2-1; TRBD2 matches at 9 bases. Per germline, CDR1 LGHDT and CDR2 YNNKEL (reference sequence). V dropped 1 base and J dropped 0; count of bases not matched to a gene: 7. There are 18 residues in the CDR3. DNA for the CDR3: TGTGCCAGCAGCCAAGCCCCGCGCGGGGGGGGCTCCTACAATGAGCAGTTCTTC. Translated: CASSQAPRGGGSYNEQFF.

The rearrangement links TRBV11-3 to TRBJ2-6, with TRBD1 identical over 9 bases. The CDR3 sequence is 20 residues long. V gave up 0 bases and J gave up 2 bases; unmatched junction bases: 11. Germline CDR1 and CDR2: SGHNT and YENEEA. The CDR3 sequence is CASSLERAKDRGPGANVLTF. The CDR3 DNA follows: TGTGCCAGCAGCTTAGAACGGGCCAAGGACAGGGGTCCTGGGGCCAACGTCCTGACTTTC. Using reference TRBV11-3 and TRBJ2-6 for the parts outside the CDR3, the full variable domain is EAGVVQSPRYKIIEKKQPVAFWCNPISGHNTLYWYLQNLGQGPELLIRYENEEAVDDSQLPKDRFSAERLKGVDSTLKIQPAELGDSAVYLCASSLERAKDRGPGANVLTFGAGSRLTVL.

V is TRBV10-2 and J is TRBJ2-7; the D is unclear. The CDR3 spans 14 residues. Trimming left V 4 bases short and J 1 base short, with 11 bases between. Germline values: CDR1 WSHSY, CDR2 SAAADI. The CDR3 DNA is TGCGCCAGCAGTGGTTTGGCTCCTTCCTACGAGCAGTACTTC. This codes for CASSGLAPSYEQYF.

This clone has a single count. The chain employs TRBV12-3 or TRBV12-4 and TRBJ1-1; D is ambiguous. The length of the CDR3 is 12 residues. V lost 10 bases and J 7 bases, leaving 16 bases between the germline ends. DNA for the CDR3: TGTGCCACCTCGACACGGCCGGATGAAGCTTTCTTT. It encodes CATSTRPDEAFF.

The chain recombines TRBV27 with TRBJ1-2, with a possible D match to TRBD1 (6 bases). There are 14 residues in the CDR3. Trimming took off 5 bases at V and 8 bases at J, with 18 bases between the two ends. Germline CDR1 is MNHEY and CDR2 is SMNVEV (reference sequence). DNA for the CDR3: TGTGCCAGCAGTCCGGGTGGCAGGGGCTGGGGCTACACCTTC. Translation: CASSPGGRGWGYTF.

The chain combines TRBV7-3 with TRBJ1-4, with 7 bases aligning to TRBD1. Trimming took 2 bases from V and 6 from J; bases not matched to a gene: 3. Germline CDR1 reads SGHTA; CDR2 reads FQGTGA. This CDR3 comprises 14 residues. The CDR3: CASSLDRADEKLFF. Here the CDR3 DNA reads TGTGCCAGCAGCTTAGACAGGGCGGATGAAAAACTGTTTTTT.

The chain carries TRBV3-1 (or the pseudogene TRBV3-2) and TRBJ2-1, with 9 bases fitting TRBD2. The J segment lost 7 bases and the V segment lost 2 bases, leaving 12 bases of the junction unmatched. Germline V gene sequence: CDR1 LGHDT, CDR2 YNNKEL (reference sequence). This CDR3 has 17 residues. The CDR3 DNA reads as TGTGCCAGCAGCCAACAGTCGACTAGCGGCCCTCGGAATGAGCAGTTCTTC. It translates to CASSQQSTSGPRNEQFF.

This chain's CDR3 is CASSHERGGRDEQYF. The CDR3 DNA follows: TGTGCCAGCAGTCACGAGCGGGGGGGCAGGGACGAGCAGTACTTC. The chain employs TRBV6-2 or TRBV6-3 and TRBJ2-7; TRBD2 matches 10 bases. V shed 5 bases, J shed 5 bases, and the junction held 9 bases outside the gene matches. The V gene's germline CDR1 is MNHEY and CDR2 SVGEGT. The CDR3 covers 15 residues.

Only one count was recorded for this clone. CDR3 DNA: TGTGCCAGCAGGGAGATGACAGGCCTACCCCGGTCCCAGCATTTT. Its translation is CASREMTGLPRSQHF. V and J are TRBV6-5 and TRBJ1-5, with D possibly TRBD1 on 6 matching bases. Germline loops: CDR1 MNHEY, CDR2 SVGAGI. The CDR3 totals 15 residues. Trimming stripped 6 bases from V and 11 bases from J, with 23 bases between.

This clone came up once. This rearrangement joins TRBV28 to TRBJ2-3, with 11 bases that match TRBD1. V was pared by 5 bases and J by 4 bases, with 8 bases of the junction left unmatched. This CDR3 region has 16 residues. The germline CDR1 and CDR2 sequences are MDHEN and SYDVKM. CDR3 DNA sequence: TGTGCCAGCAGTCCCACCGGGACAGGGGGAGCAGATACGCAGTATTTT. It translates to CASSPTGTGGADTQYF.

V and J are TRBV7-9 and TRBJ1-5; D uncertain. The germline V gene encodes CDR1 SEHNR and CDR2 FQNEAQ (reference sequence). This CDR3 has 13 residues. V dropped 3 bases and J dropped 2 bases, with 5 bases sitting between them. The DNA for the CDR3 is TGTGCCAGCAGCTTTGAGGGCAATCAGCCCCAGCATTTT. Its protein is CASSFEGNQPQHF.

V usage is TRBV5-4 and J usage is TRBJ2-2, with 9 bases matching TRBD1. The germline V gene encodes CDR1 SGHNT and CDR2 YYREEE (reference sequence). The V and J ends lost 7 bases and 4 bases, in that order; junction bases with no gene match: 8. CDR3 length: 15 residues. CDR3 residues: CASSTTGGSTGELFF. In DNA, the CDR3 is TGTGCCAGCTCAACGACAGGGGGAAGCACCGGGGAGCTGTTTTTT.

The CDR3 coding sequence is TGTGCCAGCAGCCATGAGCGGGAGCAGTACTTC. This sequence encodes CASSHEREQYF. The genes are TRBV4-2 and TRBJ2-7; a weak D match, TRBD2 (5 bases). Germline V lookup: CDR1 LGHNA, CDR2 YNFKEQ. The CDR3 length is 11 residues. Trimming left V 3 bases short and J 7 bases short, with 7 bases between.

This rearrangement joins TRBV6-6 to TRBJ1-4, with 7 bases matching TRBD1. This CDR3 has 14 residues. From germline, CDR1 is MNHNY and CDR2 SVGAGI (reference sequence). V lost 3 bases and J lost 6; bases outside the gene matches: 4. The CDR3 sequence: CASSYRQGDEKLFF. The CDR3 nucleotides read TGTGCCAGCAGTTATAGGCAGGGGGATGAAAAACTGTTTTTT.

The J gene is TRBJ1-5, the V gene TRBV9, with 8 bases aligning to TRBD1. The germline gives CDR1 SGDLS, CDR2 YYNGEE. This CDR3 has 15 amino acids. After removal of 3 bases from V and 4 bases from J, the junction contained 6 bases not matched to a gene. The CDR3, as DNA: TGTGCCAGCAGCGCGCAGGGGGCGACGAATCAGCCCCAGCATTTT. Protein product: CASSAQGATNQPQHF.

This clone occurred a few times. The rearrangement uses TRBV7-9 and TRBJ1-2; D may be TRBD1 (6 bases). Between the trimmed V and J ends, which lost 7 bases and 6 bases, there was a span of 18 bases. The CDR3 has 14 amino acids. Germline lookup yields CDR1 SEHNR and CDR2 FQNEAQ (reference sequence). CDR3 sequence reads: CASTWGGGANGYTF. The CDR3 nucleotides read TGTGCCAGCACCTGGGGAGGGGGGGCCAATGGCTACACCTTC.

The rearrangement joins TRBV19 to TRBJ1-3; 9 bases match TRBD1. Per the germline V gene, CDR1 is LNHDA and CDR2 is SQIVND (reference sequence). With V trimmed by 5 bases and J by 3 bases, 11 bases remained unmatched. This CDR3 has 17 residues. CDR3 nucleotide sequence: TGTGCCAGTAGTCTCCGGACAGGGGATCGGGTTGGAAACACCATATATTTT. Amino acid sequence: CASSLRTGDRVGNTIYF.

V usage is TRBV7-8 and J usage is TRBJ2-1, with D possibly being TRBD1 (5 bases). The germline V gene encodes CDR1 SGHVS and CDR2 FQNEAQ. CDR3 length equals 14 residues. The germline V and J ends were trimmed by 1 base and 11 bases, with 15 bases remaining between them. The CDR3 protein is CASSLEILGHQQFF. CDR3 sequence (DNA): TGTGCCAGCAGCTTAGAAATACTGGGGCATCAGCAGTTCTTC.

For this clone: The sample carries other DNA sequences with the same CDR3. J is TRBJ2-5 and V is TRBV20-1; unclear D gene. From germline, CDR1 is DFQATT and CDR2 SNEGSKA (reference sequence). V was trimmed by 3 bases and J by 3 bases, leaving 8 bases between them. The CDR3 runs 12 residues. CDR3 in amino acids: CSASQAEETQYF. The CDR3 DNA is TGCAGTGCTAGTCAGGCTGAAGAGACCCAGTACTTC.